Shown below are 11 T cell receptor beta chains from a single sample sequenced in a study of T cell responses to AZD1222 COVID-19 vaccine. The method was immunoSEQ multiplex PCR; TCRdb's version includes in-frame clones alone and lacks a portion of them. The sample records 120,000 or so clones, roughly 89% being singletons. The material sequenced was peripheral blood, taken on day 0 of AZD1222 vaccination. These receptors all come from an adult in good health.

J is TRBJ2-5 and V is TRBV2; 8 positions agree with TRBD1. The germline V gene encodes CDR1 SNHLY and CDR2 FYNNEI. The CDR3 consists of 14 residues. Trimming took 7 bases from V and 4 from J; bases not matched to a gene: 8. CDR3 amino acids: CASTATGVVETQYF. The CDR3, as DNA: TGTGCCAGCACTGCGACAGGGGTAGTAGAGACCCAGTACTTC.

This chain links TRBV28 with TRBJ1-4; tentatively, D is TRBD1 (5 bases). Trimming took off 4 bases at V and 6 bases at J, with 12 bases between the two ends. The CDR3 runs to 14 residues. Germline CDR1 is MDHEN and CDR2 is SYDVKM. CDR3 residues: CASSSGTEDEKLFF. The CDR3 region has the DNA TGTGCCAGCAGTTCCGGGACGGAAGATGAAAAACTGTTTTTT.

The chain employs TRBV5-5 and TRBJ1-2; D is uncertain. The germline CDR1 and CDR2 sequences are SGHKS and YYEKEE (reference sequence). CDR3 length equals 13 residues. The V end was cut by 0 bases, the J end by 5 bases, with 8 bases between. The CDR3: CASSLGSPYGYTF. The CDR3 coding sequence is TGTGCCAGCAGCTTGGGCAGTCCTTATGGCTACACCTTC.

The V gene is TRBV5-1, the J gene TRBJ1-5; TRBD1 might be the D (5 bases). Germline CDR1 reads SGHRS; CDR2 reads YFSETQ. Trimming pared 4 bases from V and 3 bases from J, leaving 11 bases between. The length of the CDR3 is 14 residues. The CDR3 nucleotides are TGCGCCAGCAGCCGGGACGGAGACAATCAGCCCCAGCATTTT. This translates into CASSRDGDNQPQHF.

This clone was counted once. The J gene is TRBJ2-7, the V gene TRBV4-1; a weak D match, TRBD1 (5 bases). Germline V CDR1 and CDR2: MGHRA, YSYEKL. The CDR3 consists of 15 residues. Trimming cost V 0 bases and J 2 bases, with 11 bases left between them. The CDR3 DNA reads TGCGCCAGCAGCCAAGAAGGGCAGGGTCCCTACGAGCAGTACTTC. Translated: CASSQEGQGPYEQYF.

J is TRBJ2-7 and V is TRBV12-3 or TRBV12-4; D may be TRBD1 or TRBD2 (5 bases each). The CDR3 totals 13 residues. V lost 5 bases to trimming and J lost 7 bases, with 15 bases between them. CDR3 amino acids: CASSPGAPGEQYF. Here the CDR3 DNA reads TGTGCCAGCAGTCCCGGGGCTCCCGGGGAGCAGTACTTC.

The gene calls are TRBV7-2 and TRBJ2-7, with D perhaps matching TRBD2 (5 bases). The CDR3 consists of 13 residues. The ends were cut back, 5 bases at V and 6 bases at J, with 14 bases in the middle. Germline CDR1 SGHTA, CDR2 FQGNSA. CDR3 sequence (DNA): TGTGCCAGCAGCCCACCGGGGATTGGCGAGCAGTACTTC. Protein: CASSPPGIGEQYF.

The J gene is TRBJ2-7, the V gene TRBV27; tentatively, D is TRBD2 (5 bases). Trimming removed 8 bases from V and 2 bases from J, with 16 bases in between. The length of the CDR3 is 14 residues. The germline V gene encodes CDR1 MNHEY and CDR2 SMNVEV (reference sequence). The CDR3 loop reads CASRAGVRTYEQYF. As DNA, the CDR3 is TGTGCCAGCCGTGCGGGCGTTAGGACCTACGAGCAGTACTTC.

In its sample, this clone was seen a few times. The chain joins TRBV7-2 to TRBJ2-5; possibly TRBD1 or TRBD2 for D (5 bases each). The germline CDR1 and CDR2 sequences are SGHTA and FQGNSA. The CDR3 runs to 15 residues. Trimming cost V 5 bases and J 7 bases, with 20 bases left between them. The CDR3 sequence is CASSTRDGPMMTQYF. DNA for the CDR3: TGTGCCAGCAGCACCCGGGACGGCCCAATGATGACCCAGTACTTC.

This chain links TRBV11-3 with TRBJ2-5; TRBD2 agrees at 9 bases. This CDR3 is 15 amino acids long. Germline loops: CDR1 SGHNT, CDR2 YENEEA. The J segment lost 4 bases and the V segment lost 1 base, leaving 4 bases of the junction unmatched. The CDR3: CASSLGGRDGETQYF. CDR3 nucleotide sequence: TGTGCCAGCAGCTTAGGCGGGAGGGATGGAGAGACCCAGTACTTC.

The chain employs TRBV5-1 and TRBJ2-3; weak D call: TRBD1 (5 bases). This CDR3 has 16 amino acids. V dropped 0 bases and J dropped 3 bases, with 14 bases sitting between them. Looked up from germline, CDR1 is SGHRS and CDR2 is YFSETQ. The CDR3 bases are TGCGCCAGCAGCTTGGGGATAGGGGTGACGACAGATACGCAGTATTTT. Its protein is CASSLGIGVTTDTQYF.